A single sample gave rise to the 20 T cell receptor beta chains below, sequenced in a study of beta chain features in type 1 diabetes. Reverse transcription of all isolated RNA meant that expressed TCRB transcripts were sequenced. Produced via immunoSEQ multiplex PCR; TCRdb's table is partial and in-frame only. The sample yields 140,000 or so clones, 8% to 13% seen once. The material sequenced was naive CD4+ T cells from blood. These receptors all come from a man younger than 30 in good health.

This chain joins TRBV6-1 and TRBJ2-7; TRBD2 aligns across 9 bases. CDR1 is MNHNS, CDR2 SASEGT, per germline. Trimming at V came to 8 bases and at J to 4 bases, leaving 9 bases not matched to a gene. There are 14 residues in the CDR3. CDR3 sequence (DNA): TGTGCCAGCGCCGAAAGCGGGGGGATATACGAGCAGTACTTC. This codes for CASAESGGIYEQYF.

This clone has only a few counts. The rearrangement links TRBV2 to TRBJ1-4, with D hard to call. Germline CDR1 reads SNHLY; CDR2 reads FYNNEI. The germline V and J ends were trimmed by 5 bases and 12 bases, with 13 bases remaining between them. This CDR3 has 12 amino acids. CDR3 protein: CASSMMRGELFF. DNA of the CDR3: TGTGCCAGCAGTATGATGCGTGGTGAACTGTTTTTT.

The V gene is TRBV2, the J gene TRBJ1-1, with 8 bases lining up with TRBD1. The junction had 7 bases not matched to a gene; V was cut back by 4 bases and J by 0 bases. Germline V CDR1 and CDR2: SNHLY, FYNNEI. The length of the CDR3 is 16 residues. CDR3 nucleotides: TGTGCCAGCAGTGGGACAGGGATCTCTTTGAACACTGAAGCTTTCTTT. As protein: CASSGTGISLNTEAFF.

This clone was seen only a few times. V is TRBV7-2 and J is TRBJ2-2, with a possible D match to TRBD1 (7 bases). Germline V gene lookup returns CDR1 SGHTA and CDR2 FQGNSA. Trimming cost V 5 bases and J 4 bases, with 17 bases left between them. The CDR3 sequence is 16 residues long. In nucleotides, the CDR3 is TGTGCCAGCAGCGACTTGCCAGGGGGGATCACCGGGGAGCTGTTTTTT. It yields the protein CASSDLPGGITGELFF.

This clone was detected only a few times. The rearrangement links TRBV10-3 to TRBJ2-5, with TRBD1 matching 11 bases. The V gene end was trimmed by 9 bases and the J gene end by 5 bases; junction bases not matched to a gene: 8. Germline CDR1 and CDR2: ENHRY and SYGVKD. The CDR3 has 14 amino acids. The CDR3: CAIRGQGAWETQYF. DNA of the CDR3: TGTGCCATTAGAGGACAGGGGGCATGGGAGACCCAGTACTTC.

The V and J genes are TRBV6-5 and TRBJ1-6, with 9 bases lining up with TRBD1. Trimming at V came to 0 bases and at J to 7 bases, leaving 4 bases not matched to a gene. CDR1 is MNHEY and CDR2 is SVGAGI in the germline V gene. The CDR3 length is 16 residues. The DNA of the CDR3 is TGTGCCAGCAGTTACTCCGGGACAGGGACCAATTCACCCCTCCACTTT. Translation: CASSYSGTGTNSPLHF.

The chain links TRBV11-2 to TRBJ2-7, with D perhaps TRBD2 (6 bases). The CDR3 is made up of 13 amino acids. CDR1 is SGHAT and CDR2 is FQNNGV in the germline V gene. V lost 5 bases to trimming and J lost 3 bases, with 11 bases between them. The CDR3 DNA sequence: TGTGCCAGCAGCCCCAGGCGGGGCTACGAGCAGTACTTC. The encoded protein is CASSPRRGYEQYF.

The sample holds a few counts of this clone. This CDR3 is CASSYGRGTLQETQYF. The CDR3 bases are TGTGCCAGCAGTTACGGGAGGGGGACCCTCCAAGAGACCCAGTACTTC. J is TRBJ2-5 and V is TRBV6-5, with a weak D call TRBD2 (7 bases). CDR3 length: 16 residues. Per germline, CDR1 MNHEY and CDR2 SVGAGI. V lost 2 bases and J 1 base, leaving 14 bases between the germline ends.

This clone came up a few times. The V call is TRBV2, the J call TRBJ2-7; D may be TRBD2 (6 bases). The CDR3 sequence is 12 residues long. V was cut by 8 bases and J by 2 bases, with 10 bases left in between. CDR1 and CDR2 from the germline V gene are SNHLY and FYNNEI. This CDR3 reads CASRRAAYEQYF. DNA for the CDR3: TGTGCCAGCCGGAGGGCAGCCTACGAGCAGTACTTC.

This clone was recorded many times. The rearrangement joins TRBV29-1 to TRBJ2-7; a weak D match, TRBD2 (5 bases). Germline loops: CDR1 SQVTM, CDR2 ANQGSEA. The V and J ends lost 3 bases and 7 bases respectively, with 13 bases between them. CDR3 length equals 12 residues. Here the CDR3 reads CSVDGERREQYF. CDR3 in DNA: TGCAGCGTTGACGGGGAGCGGCGGGAGCAGTACTTC.

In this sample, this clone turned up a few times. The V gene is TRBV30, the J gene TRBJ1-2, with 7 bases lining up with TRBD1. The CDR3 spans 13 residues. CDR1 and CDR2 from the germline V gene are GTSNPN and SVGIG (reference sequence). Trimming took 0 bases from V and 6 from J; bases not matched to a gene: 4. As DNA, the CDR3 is TGTGCCTGGAGTGTACAGGGGAGCGATGGCTACACCTTC. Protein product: CAWSVQGSDGYTF.

The CDR3 loop reads CASSLDGSSTDTQYF. The CDR3, as DNA: TGCGCCAGCAGCTTGGACGGGTCGTCCACAGATACGCAGTATTTT. The gene calls are TRBV5-1 and TRBJ2-3, with D uncertain. V lost 0 bases and J lost 2, with 10 bases in between. The CDR3 consists of 15 residues. The germline CDR1 and CDR2 sequences are SGHRS and YFSETQ.

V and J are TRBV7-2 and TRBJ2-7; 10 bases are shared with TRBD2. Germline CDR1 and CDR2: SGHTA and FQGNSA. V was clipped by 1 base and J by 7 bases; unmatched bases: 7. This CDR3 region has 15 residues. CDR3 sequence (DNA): TGTGCCAGCAGCTTAGGGAGCGGGGGGGCCGATGAGCAGTACTTC. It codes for CASSLGSGGADEQYF.

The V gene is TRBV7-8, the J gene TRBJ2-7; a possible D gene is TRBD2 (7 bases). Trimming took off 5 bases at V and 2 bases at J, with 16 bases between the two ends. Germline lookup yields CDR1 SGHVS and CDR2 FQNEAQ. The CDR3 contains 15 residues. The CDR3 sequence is CASSVGGDTAYEQYF. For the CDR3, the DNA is TGTGCCAGCAGCGTGGGGGGGGACACCGCCTACGAGCAGTACTTC.

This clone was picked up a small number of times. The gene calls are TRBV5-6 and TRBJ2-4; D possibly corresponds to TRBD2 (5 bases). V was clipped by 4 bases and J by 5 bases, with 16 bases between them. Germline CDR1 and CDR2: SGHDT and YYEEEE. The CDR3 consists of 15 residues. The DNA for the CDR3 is TGTGCCAGCAGCCCGACCGGGAATAGGGAAAACATTCAGTACTTC. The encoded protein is CASSPTGNRENIQYF.

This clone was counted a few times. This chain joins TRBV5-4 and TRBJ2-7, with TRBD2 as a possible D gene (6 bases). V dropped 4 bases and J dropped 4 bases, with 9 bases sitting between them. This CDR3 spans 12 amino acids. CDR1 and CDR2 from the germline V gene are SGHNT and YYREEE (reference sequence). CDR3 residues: CASSGTGYEQYF. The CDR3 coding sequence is TGTGCCAGCAGCGGGACTGGGTACGAGCAGTACTTC.

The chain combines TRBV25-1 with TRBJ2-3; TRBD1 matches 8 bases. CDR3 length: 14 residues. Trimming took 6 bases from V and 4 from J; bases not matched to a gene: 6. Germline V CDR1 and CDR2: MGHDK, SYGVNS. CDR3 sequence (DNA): TGTGCCAGCAGCTTAGGGGACAGGCCAGATACGCAGTATTTT. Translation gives CASSLGDRPDTQYF.

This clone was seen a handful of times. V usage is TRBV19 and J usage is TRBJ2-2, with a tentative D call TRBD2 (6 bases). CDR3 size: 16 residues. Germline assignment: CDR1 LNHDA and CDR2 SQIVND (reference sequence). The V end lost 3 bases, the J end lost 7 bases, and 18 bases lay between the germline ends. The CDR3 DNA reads TGTGCCAGTAGTATGGGGAGGAAGGGAGTTAGCGGGGAGCTGTTTTTT. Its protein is CASSMGRKGVSGELFF.

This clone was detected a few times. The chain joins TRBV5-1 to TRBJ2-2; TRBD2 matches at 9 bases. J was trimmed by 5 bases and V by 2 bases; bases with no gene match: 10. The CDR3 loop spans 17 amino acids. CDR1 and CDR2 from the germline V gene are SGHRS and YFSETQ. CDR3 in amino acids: CASSFSSGGPGTGELFF. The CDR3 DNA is TGCGCCAGCAGCTTTTCCAGCGGGGGGCCCGGTACCGGGGAGCTGTTTTTT.

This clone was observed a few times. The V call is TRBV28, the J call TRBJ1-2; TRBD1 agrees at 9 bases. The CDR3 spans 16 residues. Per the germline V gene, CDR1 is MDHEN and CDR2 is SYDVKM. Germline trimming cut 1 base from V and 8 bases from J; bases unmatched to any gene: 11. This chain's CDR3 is CASSLLGHRGPQGYTF. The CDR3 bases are TGTGCCAGCAGTTTATTGGGACACAGGGGGCCGCAGGGCTACACCTTC.